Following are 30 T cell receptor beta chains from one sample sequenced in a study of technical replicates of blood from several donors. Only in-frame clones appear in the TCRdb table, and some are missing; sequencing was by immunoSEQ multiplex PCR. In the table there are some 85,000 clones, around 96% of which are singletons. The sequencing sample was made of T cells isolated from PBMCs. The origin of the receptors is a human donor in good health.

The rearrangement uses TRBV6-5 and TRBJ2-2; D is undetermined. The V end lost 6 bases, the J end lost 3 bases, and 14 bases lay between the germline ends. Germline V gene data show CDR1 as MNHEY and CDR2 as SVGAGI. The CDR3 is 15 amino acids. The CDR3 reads CASRSRSIDTGELFF. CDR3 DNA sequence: TGTGCCAGCAGGAGCCGGAGTATTGACACCGGGGAGCTGTTTTTT.

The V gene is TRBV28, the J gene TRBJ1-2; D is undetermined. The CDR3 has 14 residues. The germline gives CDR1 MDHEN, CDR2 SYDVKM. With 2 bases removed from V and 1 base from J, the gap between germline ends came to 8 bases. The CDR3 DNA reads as TGTGCCAGCAGTTTAGCGAGCTATAACTATGGCTACACCTTC. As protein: CASSLASYNYGYTF.

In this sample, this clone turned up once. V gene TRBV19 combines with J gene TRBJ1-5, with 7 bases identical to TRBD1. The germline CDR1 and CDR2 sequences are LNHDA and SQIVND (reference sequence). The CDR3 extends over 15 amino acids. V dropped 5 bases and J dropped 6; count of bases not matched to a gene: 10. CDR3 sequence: CASSWSYRGGQPQHF. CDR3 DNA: TGTGCCAGTAGTTGGTCATACAGGGGAGGTCAGCCCCAGCATTTT.

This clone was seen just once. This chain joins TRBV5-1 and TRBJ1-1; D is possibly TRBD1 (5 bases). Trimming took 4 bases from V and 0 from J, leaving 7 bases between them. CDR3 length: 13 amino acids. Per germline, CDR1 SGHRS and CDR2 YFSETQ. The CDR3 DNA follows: TGCGCCAGCAGCCCAGGGCTGAACACTGAAGCTTTCTTT. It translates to CASSPGLNTEAFF.

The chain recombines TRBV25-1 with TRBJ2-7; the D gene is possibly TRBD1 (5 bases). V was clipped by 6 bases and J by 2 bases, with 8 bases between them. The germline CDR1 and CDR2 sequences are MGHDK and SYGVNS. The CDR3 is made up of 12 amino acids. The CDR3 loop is CASRKDTYEQYF. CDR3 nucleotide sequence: TGTGCCAGCAGAAAGGACACCTACGAGCAGTACTTC.

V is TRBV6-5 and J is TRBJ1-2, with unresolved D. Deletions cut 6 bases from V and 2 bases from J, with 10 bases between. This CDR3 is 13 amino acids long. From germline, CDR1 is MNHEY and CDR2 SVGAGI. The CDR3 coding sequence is TGTGCCAGCAGCGGGAGGAGGAACTATGGCTACACCTTC. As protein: CASSGRRNYGYTF.

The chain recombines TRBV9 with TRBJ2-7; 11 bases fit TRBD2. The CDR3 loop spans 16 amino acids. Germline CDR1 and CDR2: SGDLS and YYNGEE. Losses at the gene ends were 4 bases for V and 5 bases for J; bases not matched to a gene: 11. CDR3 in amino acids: CASSPPSGRSVDEQYF. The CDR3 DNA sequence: TGTGCCAGCAGCCCGCCTAGCGGGAGGTCCGTCGACGAGCAGTACTTC.

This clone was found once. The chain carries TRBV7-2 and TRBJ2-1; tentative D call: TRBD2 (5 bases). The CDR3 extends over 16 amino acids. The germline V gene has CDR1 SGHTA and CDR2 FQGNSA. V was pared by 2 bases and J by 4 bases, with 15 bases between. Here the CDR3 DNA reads TGTGCCAGCAGCTTAATAGCGTGGACGGCGTACAATGAGCAGTTCTTC. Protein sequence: CASSLIAWTAYNEQFF.

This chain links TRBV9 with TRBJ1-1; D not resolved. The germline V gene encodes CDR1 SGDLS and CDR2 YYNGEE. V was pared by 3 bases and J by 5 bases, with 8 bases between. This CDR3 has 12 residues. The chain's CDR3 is CASSARLTEAFF. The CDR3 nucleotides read TGTGCCAGCAGCGCGAGGCTTACTGAAGCTTTCTTT.

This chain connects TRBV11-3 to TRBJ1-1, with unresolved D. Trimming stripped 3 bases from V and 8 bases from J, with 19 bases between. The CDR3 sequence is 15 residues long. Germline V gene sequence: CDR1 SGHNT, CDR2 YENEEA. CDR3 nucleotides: TGTGCCAGCAGCTTGGAAAGTAGTGCGTCGAGGGAAGCTTTCTTT. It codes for CASSLESSASREAFF. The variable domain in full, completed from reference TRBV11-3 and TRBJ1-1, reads EAGVVQSPRYKIIEKKQPVAFWCNPISGHNTLYWYLQNLGQGPELLIRYENEEAVDDSQLPKDRFSAERLKGVDSTLKIQPAELGDSAVYLCASSLESSASREAFFGQGTRLTVV.

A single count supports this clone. The CDR3 coding sequence is TGTGCCAGCAGCAGAACAGGGCGCGGAGAAGAGACCCAGTACTTC. Its protein product is CASSRTGRGEETQYF. The V call is TRBV9, the J call TRBJ2-5, with a tentative D call TRBD1 (6 bases). The CDR3 spans 15 residues. Germline loops: CDR1 SGDLS, CDR2 YYNGEE. V was shortened by 4 bases and J by 3 bases, with 16 bases between the two germline ends.

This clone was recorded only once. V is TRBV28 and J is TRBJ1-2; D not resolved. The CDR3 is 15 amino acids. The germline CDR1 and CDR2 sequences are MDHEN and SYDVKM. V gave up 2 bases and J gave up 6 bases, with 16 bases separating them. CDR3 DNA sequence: TGTGCCAGCAGTTTAAATTTTGAGGGAGCTGATGGCTACACCTTC. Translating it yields CASSLNFEGADGYTF.

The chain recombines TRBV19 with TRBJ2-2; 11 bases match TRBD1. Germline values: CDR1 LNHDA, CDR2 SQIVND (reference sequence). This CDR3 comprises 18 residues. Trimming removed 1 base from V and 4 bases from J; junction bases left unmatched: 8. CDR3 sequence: CASSIVWAGTGGTGELFF. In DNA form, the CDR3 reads TGTGCCAGTAGTATAGTTTGGGCCGGGACAGGGGGCACCGGGGAGCTGTTTTTT.

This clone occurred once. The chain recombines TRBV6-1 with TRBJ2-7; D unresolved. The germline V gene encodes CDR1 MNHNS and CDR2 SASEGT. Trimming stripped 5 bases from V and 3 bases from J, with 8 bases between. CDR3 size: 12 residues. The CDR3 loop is CASSRRYYEQYF. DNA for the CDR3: TGTGCCAGCAGTAGGAGATACTACGAGCAGTACTTC.

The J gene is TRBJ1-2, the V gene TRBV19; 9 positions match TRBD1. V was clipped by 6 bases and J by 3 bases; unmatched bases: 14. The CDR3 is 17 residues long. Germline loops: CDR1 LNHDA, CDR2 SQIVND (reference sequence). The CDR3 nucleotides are TGTGCCAGTAGCCACCGGGGACAGGGCCGGATGGACTATGGCTACACCTTC. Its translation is CASSHRGQGRMDYGYTF.

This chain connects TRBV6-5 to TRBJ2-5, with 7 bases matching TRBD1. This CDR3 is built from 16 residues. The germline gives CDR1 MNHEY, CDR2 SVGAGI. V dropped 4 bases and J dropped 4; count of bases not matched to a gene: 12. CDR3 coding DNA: TGTGCCAGCAGTTCCGGGACAGCAACGTTCGTAGAGACCCAGTACTTC. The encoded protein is CASSSGTATFVETQYF.

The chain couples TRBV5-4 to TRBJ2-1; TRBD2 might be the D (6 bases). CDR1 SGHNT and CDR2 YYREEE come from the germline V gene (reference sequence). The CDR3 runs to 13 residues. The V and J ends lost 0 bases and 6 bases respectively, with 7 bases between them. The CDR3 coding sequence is TGTGCCAGCAGCTTGGTGGAGGGCAATGAGCAGTTCTTC. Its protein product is CASSLVEGNEQFF.

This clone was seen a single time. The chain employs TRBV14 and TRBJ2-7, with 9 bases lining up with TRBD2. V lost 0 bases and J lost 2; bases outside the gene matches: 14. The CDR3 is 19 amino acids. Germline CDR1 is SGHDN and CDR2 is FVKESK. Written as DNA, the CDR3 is TGTGCCAGCAGCCAAGAGCCGTCGAGCGGGAGGACCAAAGCCTACGAGCAGTACTTC. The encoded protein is CASSQEPSSGRTKAYEQYF.

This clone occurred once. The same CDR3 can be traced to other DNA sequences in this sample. The CDR3 region is CASSTTGGSNQPQHF. The DNA of the CDR3 is TGTGCCAGTAGTACAACAGGGGGCAGCAATCAGCCCCAGCATTTT. The chain uses TRBV19 and TRBJ1-5, with 9 bases matching TRBD1. V dropped 4 bases and J dropped 1; count of bases not matched to a gene: 2. Germline assignment: CDR1 LNHDA and CDR2 SQIVND (reference sequence). This CDR3 is built from 15 residues.

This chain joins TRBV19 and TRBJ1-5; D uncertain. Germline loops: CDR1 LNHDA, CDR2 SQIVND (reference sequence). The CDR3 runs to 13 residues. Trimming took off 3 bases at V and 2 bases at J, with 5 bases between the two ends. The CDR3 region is CASSITGNQPQHF. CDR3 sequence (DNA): TGTGCCAGTAGTATTACAGGCAATCAGCCCCAGCATTTT. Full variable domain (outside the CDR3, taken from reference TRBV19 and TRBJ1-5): DGGITQSPKYLFRKEGQNVTLSCEQNLNHDAMYWYRQDPGQGLRLIYYSQIVNDFQKGDIAEGYSVSREKKESFPLTVTSAQKNPTAFYLCASSITGNQPQHFGDGTRLSIL.

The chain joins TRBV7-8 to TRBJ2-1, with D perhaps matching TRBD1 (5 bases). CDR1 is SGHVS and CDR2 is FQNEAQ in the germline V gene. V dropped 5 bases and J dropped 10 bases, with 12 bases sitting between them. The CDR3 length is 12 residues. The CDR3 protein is CASSPTNREQFF. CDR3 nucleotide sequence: TGTGCCAGCAGCCCCACCAACAGGGAGCAGTTCTTC. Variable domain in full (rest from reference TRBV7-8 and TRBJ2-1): GAGVSQSPRYKVAKRGQDVALRCDPISGHVSLFWYQQALGQGPEFLTYFQNEAQLDKSGLPSDRFFAERPEGSVSTLKIQRTQQEDSAVYLCASSPTNREQFFGPGTRLTVL.

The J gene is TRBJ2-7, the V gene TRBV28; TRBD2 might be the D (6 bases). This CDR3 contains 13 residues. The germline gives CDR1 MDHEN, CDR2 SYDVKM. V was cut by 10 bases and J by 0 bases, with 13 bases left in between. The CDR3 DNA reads TGTGCCACTCTCTGGGGGGACTCCTACGAGCAGTACTTC. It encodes CATLWGDSYEQYF.

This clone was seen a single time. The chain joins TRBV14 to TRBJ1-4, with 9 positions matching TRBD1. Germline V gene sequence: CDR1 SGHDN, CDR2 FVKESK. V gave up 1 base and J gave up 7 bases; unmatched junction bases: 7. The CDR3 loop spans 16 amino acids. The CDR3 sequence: CASSQVVRDRAEKLFF. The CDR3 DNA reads TGTGCCAGCAGCCAAGTTGTTCGGGACAGGGCTGAAAAACTGTTTTTT.

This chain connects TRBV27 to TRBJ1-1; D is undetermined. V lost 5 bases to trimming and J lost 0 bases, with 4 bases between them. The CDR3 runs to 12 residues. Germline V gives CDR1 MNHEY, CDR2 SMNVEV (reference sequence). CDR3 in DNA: TGTGCCAGCAGTCTAATGAACACTGAAGCTTTCTTT. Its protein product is CASSLMNTEAFF.

The CDR3 DNA sequence: TGTGCCAGCAGCCCAGGCGGACTTTACCAAGAGACCCAGTACTTC. It is translated as CASSPGGLYQETQYF. This sequence joins TRBV11-2 and TRBJ2-5; possible D gene TRBD2, 5 bases. The CDR3 has 15 amino acids. Germline-derived CDR1 and CDR2 are SGHAT and FQNNGV. V lost 5 bases and J 0 bases, leaving 13 bases between the germline ends.

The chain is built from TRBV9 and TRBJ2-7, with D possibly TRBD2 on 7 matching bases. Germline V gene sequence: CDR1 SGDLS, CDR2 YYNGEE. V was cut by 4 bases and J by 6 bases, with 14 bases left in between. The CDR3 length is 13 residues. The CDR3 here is CASSLGGGVEQYF. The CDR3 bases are TGTGCCAGCAGCCTCGGAGGGGGGGTCGAGCAGTACTTC.

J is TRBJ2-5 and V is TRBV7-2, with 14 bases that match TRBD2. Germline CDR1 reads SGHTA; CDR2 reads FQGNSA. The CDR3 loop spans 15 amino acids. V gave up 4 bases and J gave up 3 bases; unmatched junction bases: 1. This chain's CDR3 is CASSSGLAGEETQYF. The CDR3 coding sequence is TGTGCCAGCAGCTCGGGACTAGCGGGAGAAGAGACCCAGTACTTC.

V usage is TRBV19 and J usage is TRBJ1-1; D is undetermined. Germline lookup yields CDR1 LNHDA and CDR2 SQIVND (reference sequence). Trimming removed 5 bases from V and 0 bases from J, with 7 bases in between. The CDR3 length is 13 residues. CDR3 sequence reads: CASSEGVNTEAFF. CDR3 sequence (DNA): TGTGCCAGTAGTGAGGGTGTGAACACTGAAGCTTTCTTT.

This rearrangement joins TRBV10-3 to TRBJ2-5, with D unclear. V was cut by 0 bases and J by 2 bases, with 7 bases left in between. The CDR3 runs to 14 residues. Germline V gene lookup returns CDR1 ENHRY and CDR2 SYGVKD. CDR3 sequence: CAISESTTQETQYF. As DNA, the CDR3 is TGTGCCATCAGTGAGTCAACGACACAAGAGACCCAGTACTTC.

CDR3 nucleotides: TGTGCCAGCAGTCAGGAGCGGGAGGTAATCGATGAGCAGTTCTTC. Protein sequence: CASSQEREVIDEQFF. The rearrangement joins TRBV6-6 to TRBJ2-1; 9 bases fit TRBD2. Germline-derived CDR1 and CDR2 are MNHNY and SVGAGI (reference sequence). This CDR3 contains 15 residues. V shed 5 bases and J 8 bases; nucleotides not matched to a gene: 10.